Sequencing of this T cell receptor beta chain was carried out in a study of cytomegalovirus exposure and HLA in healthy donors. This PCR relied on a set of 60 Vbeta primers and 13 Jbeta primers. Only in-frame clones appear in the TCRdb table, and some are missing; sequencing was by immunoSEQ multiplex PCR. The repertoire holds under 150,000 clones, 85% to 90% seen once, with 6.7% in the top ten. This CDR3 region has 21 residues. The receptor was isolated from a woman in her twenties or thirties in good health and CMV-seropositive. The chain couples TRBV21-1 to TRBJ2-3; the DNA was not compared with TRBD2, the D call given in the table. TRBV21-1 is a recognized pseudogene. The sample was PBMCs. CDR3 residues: CASSIPPSGTSGKTGTDTQYF. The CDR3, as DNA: TGTGCCAGCAGCATTCCCCCCTCCGGGACTAGCGGGAAGACAGGGACAGATACGCAGTATTTT.